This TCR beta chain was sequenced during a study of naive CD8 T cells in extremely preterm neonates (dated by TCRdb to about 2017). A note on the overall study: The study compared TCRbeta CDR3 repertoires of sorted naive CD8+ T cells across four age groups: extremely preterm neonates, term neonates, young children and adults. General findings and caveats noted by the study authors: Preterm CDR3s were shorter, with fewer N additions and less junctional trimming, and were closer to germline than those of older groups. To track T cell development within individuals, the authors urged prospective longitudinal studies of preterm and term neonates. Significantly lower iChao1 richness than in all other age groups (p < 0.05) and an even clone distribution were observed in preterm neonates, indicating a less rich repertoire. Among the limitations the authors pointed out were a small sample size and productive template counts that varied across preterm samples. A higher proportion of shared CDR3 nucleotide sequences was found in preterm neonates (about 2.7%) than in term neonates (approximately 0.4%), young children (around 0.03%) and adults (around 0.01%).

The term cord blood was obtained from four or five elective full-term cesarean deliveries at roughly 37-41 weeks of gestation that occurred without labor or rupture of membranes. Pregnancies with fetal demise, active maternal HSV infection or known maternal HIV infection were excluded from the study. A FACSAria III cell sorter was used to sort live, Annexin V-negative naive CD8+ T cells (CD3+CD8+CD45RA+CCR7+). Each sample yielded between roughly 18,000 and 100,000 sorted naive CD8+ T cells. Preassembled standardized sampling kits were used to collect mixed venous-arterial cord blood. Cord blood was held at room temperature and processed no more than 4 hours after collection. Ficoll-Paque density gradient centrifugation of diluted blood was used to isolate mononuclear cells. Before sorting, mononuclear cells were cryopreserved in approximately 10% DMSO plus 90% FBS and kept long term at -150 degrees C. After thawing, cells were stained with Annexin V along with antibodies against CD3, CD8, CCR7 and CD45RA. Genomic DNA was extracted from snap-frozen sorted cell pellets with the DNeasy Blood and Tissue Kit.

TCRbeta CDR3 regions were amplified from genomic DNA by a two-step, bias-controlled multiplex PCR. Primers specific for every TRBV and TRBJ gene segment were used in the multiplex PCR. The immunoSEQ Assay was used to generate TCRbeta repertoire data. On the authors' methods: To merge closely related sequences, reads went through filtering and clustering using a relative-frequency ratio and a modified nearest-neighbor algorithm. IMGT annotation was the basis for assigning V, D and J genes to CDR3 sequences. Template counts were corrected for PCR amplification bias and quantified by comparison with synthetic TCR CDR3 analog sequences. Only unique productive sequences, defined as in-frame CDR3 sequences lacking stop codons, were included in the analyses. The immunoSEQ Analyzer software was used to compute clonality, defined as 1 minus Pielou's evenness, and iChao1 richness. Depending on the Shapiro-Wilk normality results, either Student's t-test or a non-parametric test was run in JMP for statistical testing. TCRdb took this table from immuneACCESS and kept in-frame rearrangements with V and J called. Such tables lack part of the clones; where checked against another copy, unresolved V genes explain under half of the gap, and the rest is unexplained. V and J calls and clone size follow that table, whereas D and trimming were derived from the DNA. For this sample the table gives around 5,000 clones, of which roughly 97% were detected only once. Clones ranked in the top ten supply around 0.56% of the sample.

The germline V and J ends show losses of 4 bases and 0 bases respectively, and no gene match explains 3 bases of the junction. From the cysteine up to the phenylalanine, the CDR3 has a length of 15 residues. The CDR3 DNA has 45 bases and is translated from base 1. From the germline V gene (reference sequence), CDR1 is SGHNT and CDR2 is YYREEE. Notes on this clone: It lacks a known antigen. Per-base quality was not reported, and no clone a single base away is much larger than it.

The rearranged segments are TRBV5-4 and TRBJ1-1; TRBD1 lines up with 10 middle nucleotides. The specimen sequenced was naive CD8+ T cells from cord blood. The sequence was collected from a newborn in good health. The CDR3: CASSTDRGVNTEAFF. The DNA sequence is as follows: TGTGCCAGCAGCACGGACAGGGGGGTGAACACTGAAGCTTTCTTT.